This T cell receptor beta chain was sequenced during a study of blood T cells in healthy people across ages. Samples each had at least 5 micrograms of total RNA extracted. This clonotype was observed a few times. Its antigen is as yet unknown. CDR1 SGHDN and CDR2 FVKESK come from the germline V gene. The CDR3 is 16 amino acids. The V end was cut by 0 bases, the J end by 4 bases, with 13 bases between. Study-wide points: Roughly linear age-related decline in beta diversity appeared, significant by age about 40. Changes in expanded clonotypes were possibly confounded, as the CMV status of donors was unknown.

A second about 6 to 12 cycle PCR used barcoded and J-beta primers. Any given sample supplied a minimum of 3 million CDR3-containing paired-end reads. From the 5' RACE reads, TCRdb called clonotypes with MiXCR, one entry per CDR3 protein. Of roughly 1.7 million distinct CDR3 sequences listed, about 35% are singletons. This chain connects TRBV14 to TRBJ2-1; either TRBD1 or TRBD2 may supply D (6 bases each). This receptor was taken from a woman aged 25 to 39 in good health. Material for sequencing was blood. The CDR3 DNA is TGTGCCAGCAGCCAAGATCCGGGGGCGGCGTACAATGAGCAGTTCTTC. Translated, it gives CASSQDPGAAYNEQFF.